The 6 T cell receptor beta chains reported below all come from one sample, sequenced in a study of blood T cell repertoires in COVID-19. Profiled with immunoSEQ multiplex PCR; TCRdb holds only in-frame clones, not every one. The sample lists about 77,000 clones, less than 85% occurring once. The sample was peripheral blood. The receptors come from a woman in her seventies with acute or convalescent COVID-19.

The CDR3 DNA reads TGTGCCAGCAGCTTTTGGGACAGTAACTACGAGCAGTACTTC. This sequence encodes CASSFWDSNYEQYF. The chain is built from TRBV7-2 and TRBJ2-7; 7 nucleotides match TRBD1. The CDR3 length is 14 residues. Unmatched junction bases numbered 5, after V lost 3 bases and J lost 3 bases. The V gene's germline CDR1 is SGHTA and CDR2 FQGNSA.

The chain recombines TRBV7-9 with TRBJ1-2, with unresolved D. Trimming removed 4 bases from V and 2 bases from J, with 14 bases in between. This CDR3 is 15 amino acids long. CDR1 is SEHNR, CDR2 FQNEAQ, per germline (reference sequence). CDR3 bases: TGTGCCAGCAGCTCCATCCTGCGGGTAAACTATGGCTACACCTTC. It translates to CASSSILRVNYGYTF.

This rearrangement joins TRBV7-8 to TRBJ1-6; 7 nucleotides agree with TRBD1. The CDR3 is 15 residues long. Germline CDR1 is SGHVS and CDR2 is FQNEAQ. V lost 5 bases and J lost 7; bases outside the gene matches: 8. The CDR3 loop is CASSRATGENSPLHF. The CDR3 DNA is TGTGCCAGCAGCCGAGCTACAGGGGAGAATTCACCCCTCCACTTT.

The chain is built from TRBV5-4 and TRBJ1-6; TRBD1 matches at 10 bases. Trimming took 5 bases from V and 7 from J; bases not matched to a gene: 9. This CDR3 is 16 amino acids long. CDR1 is SGHNT and CDR2 is YYREEE in the germline V gene (reference sequence). In DNA form, the CDR3 reads TGTGCCAGCAGTCCCAGCAGGGACAGGGGAAATTCACCCCTCCACTTT. As protein: CASSPSRDRGNSPLHF.

V and J are TRBV18 and TRBJ1-1; no clear D gene. The germline V gene encodes CDR1 KGHSH and CDR2 LQKENI. V gave up 4 bases and J gave up 3 bases, with 9 bases separating them. The CDR3 has 13 amino acids. CDR3 in DNA: TGTGCCAGCTCACGGGCAGGCCACACTGAAGCTTTCTTT. Protein sequence: CASSRAGHTEAFF.

The CDR3 DNA sequence: TGCGCCAGCAGCCAAGATTGGGCTGGCCTCGGGGAGCTGTTTTTT. Protein sequence: CASSQDWAGLGELFF. The chain uses TRBV4-3 and TRBJ2-2; D gene uncertain. The germline V and J ends were trimmed by 0 bases and 7 bases, with 12 bases remaining between them. This CDR3 region has 15 residues. In germline, CDR1 is LGHNA, CDR2 YSLEER.